This T cell receptor (beta chain) was captured by sequencing in a study of blood T cells in healthy people across ages. This clonotype was counted at least ten times. The CDR3 is made up of 14 amino acids. CDR1 is MRHNA and CDR2 is SNTAGT in the germline V gene. V gave up 0 bases and J gave up 6 bases; unmatched junction bases: 0. A second roughly 6 to 11 cycle PCR used barcoded and J-beta primers. A single record per CDR3 protein comes from TCRdb applying MiXCR to the 5' RACE reads. This table holds 750,000 to 1,000,000 distinct CDR3 sequences, 25% to 30% found once. These data were likewise used in another study, on T cells of mothers and their children.

The specimen was blood. The rearrangement joins TRBV6-4 to TRBJ2-2, with 8 bases identical to TRBD1. The clonotype comes from a middle-aged woman in good health. Written as DNA, the CDR3 is TGTGCCAGCAGTGACTCACAGGGGGCCGGGGAGCTGTTTTTT. Translating it yields CASSDSQGAGELFF.